This record looks at one T cell receptor beta chain sequence and its context. The data originate from a study of blood T cell repertoires in COVID-19. In the study overall: The origin of the acute and convalescent COVID-19 samples was the United States, Italy and Spain. The analysed material was cDNA or gDNA that came from T cells, B-cell-depleted T cells, or PBMCs.

CDR3 length: 15 amino acids. V gave up 1 base and J gave up 1 base; unmatched junction bases: 3. CDR1 and CDR2 (germline): KGHSH, LQKENI. Per the authors' pipeline: The assay estimated nucleated cells by amplifying reference gene primers. Using immunoSEQ multiplex PCR, the repertoire was profiled, and TCRdb retains in-frame clones only, with some absent. The V and J calls and clone size were taken over from that table, and D and trimming were inferred from the DNA. The top ten hold more than 11% of the sample, which has some 150,000 clones, about 77% seen once. The TCR sequence derives from an elderly woman with acute or convalescent COVID-19. Sequenced sample: peripheral blood. V and J are TRBV18 and TRBJ1-1, with 7 bases fitting TRBD1. Here the CDR3 reads CASSPLGQTNTEAFF. As DNA, the CDR3 is TGTGCCAGCTCACCACTGGGACAGACGAACACTGAAGCTTTCTTT.